This T cell receptor beta chain derives from a study of blood T cell repertoires in COVID-19. Turning to the study itself: Donors in the United States, Italy and Spain gave samples during acute or convalescent COVID-19. T cells, B-cell-depleted T cells, or PBMCs supplied cDNA or gDNA.

In the authors' methods: Reference gene primer amplification in the assay estimated nucleated cell counts. Sequencing used immunoSEQ multiplex PCR; TCRdb keeps in-frame clones, though not all of them. That table supplies the V and J calls and clone size; D and trimming were determined from the DNA. Here the sample spans tens of thousands of clones, 65% to 80% being singletons. Germline V gene data show CDR1 as GTSNPN and CDR2 as SVGIG (reference sequence). Trimming took off 3 bases at V and 14 bases at J, with 17 bases between the two ends. This CDR3 has 12 residues. Material: peripheral blood. The origin of this receptor is a man aged 60 to 69 with active COVID-19. This chain joins TRBV30 and TRBJ2-1, with a weak D call TRBD1 (5 bases). The CDR3 bases are TGTGCCTGGAGCCTGACTCGGGCAGGGAAGTTCTTC. Translating it yields CAWSLTRAGKFF.